The 21 T cell receptor beta chains presented below share a single source sample, sequenced in a study of blood T cell repertoires in COVID-19. Some clones are missing from TCRdb's copy, which holds only in-frame ones; the method was immunoSEQ multiplex PCR. The sample lists about 250,000 clones; 85% to 90% were seen once. What was sequenced was PBMCs or T cells enriched from blood (not recorded which). These receptors were obtained from a man aged 35-49 years who had recovered from COVID-19.

The rearrangement links TRBV5-1 to TRBJ2-1; D is uncertain. CDR1 is SGHRS, CDR2 YFSETQ, per germline. Trimming took off 3 bases at V and 10 bases at J, with 8 bases between the two ends. The CDR3 length is 11 residues. CDR3 loop: CASSSRTEQFF. The CDR3, as DNA: TGCGCCAGCAGCTCCCGAACAGAGCAGTTCTTC.

The chain links TRBV27 to TRBJ1-6; the D is unclear. The CDR3 runs to 14 residues. CDR1 MNHEY and CDR2 SMNVEV come from the germline V gene (reference sequence). V gave up 3 bases and J gave up 7 bases, with 10 bases separating them. CDR3 amino acids: CASSLETANSPLHF. For the CDR3, the DNA is TGTGCCAGCAGTTTGGAGACGGCGAATTCACCCCTCCACTTT.

The V and J genes are TRBV19 and TRBJ2-3; 10 bases map to TRBD2. The CDR3 spans 17 residues. Germline lookup yields CDR1 LNHDA and CDR2 SQIVND (reference sequence). Trimming took 4 bases from V and 3 from J; bases not matched to a gene: 10. CDR3: CASSRTGTSVTTDTQYF. CDR3 nucleotides: TGTGCCAGTAGTAGAACCGGGACTAGCGTTACAACAGATACGCAGTATTTT. Using reference TRBV19 and TRBJ2-3 for the parts outside the CDR3, the full variable domain is DGGITQSPKYLFRKEGQNVTLSCEQNLNHDAMYWYRQDPGQGLRLIYYSQIVNDFQKGDIAEGYSVSREKKESFPLTVTSAQKNPTAFYLCASSRTGTSVTTDTQYFGPGTRLTVL.

This clone was detected only once. The rearrangement uses TRBV6-2 or TRBV6-3 and TRBJ2-7; D may be TRBD1 (5 bases). Germline assignment: CDR1 MNHEY and CDR2 SVGEGT. The CDR3 sequence is 14 residues long. V dropped 5 bases and J dropped 1 base, with 12 bases sitting between them. The CDR3: CASSDPDRSYEQYF. In DNA, the CDR3 is TGTGCCAGCAGTGACCCCGACAGATCCTACGAGCAGTACTTC.

The V call is TRBV27, the J call TRBJ2-7; D may be TRBD1 (6 bases). V was shortened by 7 bases and J by 2 bases, with 21 bases between the two germline ends. Germline V lookup: CDR1 MNHEY, CDR2 SMNVEV (reference sequence). This CDR3 has 16 amino acids. CDR3 coding DNA: TGTGCCAGCATACCGCAGGGAACAGGGTATCCCTACGAGCAGTACTTC. Translation gives CASIPQGTGYPYEQYF.

This chain joins TRBV11-2 and TRBJ1-6; 11 bases align to TRBD1. CDR1 and CDR2 (germline): SGHAT, FQNNGV. With V trimmed by 5 bases and J by 9 bases, 6 bases remained unmatched. CDR3 length: 15 amino acids. This chain's CDR3 is CASSVGQGDSSPLHF. The CDR3 DNA follows: TGTGCCAGCAGCGTGGGACAGGGGGATTCTTCACCCCTCCACTTT.

Here the CDR3 DNA reads TGTGCCAGCAGCGTCGGGACAGGAAGGAGCGAGCAGTACTTC. It translates to CASSVGTGRSEQYF. This chain uses TRBV9 with TRBJ2-7, with 8 bases matching TRBD1. Germline CDR1 and CDR2: SGDLS and YYNGEE. With 2 bases clipped from V and 6 bases from J, the junction kept 7 bases outside the gene matches. The CDR3 runs 14 residues. Looking up the rest from reference TRBV9 and TRBJ2-7 gives the full variable domain: DSGVTQTPKHLITATGQRVTLRCSPRSGDLSVYWYQQSLDQGLQFLIQYYNGEERAKGNILERFSAQQFPDLHSELNLSSLELGDSALYFCASSVGTGRSEQYFGPGTRLTVT.

The chain has TRBV7-2 and TRBJ2-2; 14 nucleotides match TRBD2. CDR1 is SGHTA and CDR2 is FQGNSA in the germline V gene. Losses at the gene ends were 5 bases for V and 4 bases for J; bases not matched to a gene: 6. The CDR3 has 17 amino acids. CDR3 loop: CASSKGLAGVATGELFF. For the CDR3, the DNA is TGTGCCAGCAGCAAGGGACTAGCGGGAGTAGCCACCGGGGAGCTGTTTTTT.

This chain joins TRBV12-3 or TRBV12-4 and TRBJ1-2, with TRBD1 identical over 7 bases. This CDR3 contains 13 residues. The V gene end was trimmed by 5 bases and the J gene end by 2 bases; junction bases not matched to a gene: 2. The CDR3 nucleotides are TGTGCCAGCAGTCGGGACAGCAACTATGGCTACACCTTC. Translated: CASSRDSNYGYTF.

In this sample, this clone turned up a few times. V and J are TRBV11-3 and TRBJ1-4; TRBD1 aligns across 7 bases. Losses at the gene ends were 5 bases for V and 7 bases for J; bases not matched to a gene: 10. This CDR3 has 15 residues. Germline V gene lookup returns CDR1 SGHNT and CDR2 YENEEA. CDR3 protein: CASSNHEGAGEKLFF. CDR3 nucleotides: TGTGCCAGCAGCAACCACGAGGGGGCTGGTGAAAAACTGTTTTTT.

The rearrangement links TRBV12-3 or TRBV12-4 to TRBJ2-7, with D maybe TRBD1 (6 bases). The length of the CDR3 is 13 residues. Trimming removed 6 bases from V and 5 bases from J, with 14 bases in between. CDR3 nucleotides: TGTGCCAGCAGCCCCACAGGGCCCCACGAGCAGTACTTC. Amino acids: CASSPTGPHEQYF.

This chain links TRBV18 with TRBJ2-1, with 10 bases lining up with TRBD2. V dropped 3 bases and J dropped 7; count of bases not matched to a gene: 3. The CDR3 covers 14 residues. Germline CDR1 reads KGHSH; CDR2 reads LQKENI. CDR3 amino acids: CASSPGTSVNEQFF. The DNA of the CDR3 is TGTGCCAGCTCACCGGGGACTAGCGTTAATGAGCAGTTCTTC.

The V and J genes are TRBV10-3 and TRBJ2-1, with D maybe TRBD2 (5 bases). The CDR3 has 17 amino acids. The V gene's germline CDR1 is ENHRY and CDR2 SYGVKD. The V and J ends lost 3 bases and 8 bases respectively, with 23 bases between them. CDR3 coding DNA: TGTGCCATCAGTGATTTAGAGCGTAGGCGGGCCACCCATGAGCAGTTCTTC. Its protein product is CAISDLERRRATHEQFF.

This chain joins TRBV19 and TRBJ1-3; D gene unclear. The CDR3 is 15 amino acids. Germline V gene sequence: CDR1 LNHDA, CDR2 SQIVND (reference sequence). Trimming pared 7 bases from V and 4 bases from J, leaving 17 bases between. CDR3 region: CASTFSGGLGNTIYF. The DNA of the CDR3 is TGTGCCAGTACCTTTTCCGGAGGGCTCGGAAACACCATATATTTT. The full variable domain, completed using reference TRBV19 and TRBJ1-3, is DGGITQSPKYLFRKEGQNVTLSCEQNLNHDAMYWYRQDPGQGLRLIYYSQIVNDFQKGDIAEGYSVSREKKESFPLTVTSAQKNPTAFYLCASTFSGGLGNTIYFGEGSWLTVV.

V gene TRBV29-1 combines with J gene TRBJ1-4; D is undetermined. CDR1 SQVTM and CDR2 ANQGSEA come from the germline V gene. This CDR3 contains 13 residues. V lost 4 bases, J lost 5 bases, and 11 bases lay in between. In DNA, the CDR3 is TGCAGCGTTGGGGAACGGGAGAATGAAAAACTGTTTTTT. Amino acids: CSVGERENEKLFF.

This clone was seen only a few times. The V call is TRBV19, the J call TRBJ1-5, with 10 positions matching TRBD1. The germline gives CDR1 LNHDA, CDR2 SQIVND (reference sequence). This CDR3 region has 16 residues. Trimming at V came to 7 bases and at J to 0 bases, leaving 6 bases not matched to a gene. This chain's CDR3 is CASTLDRGYSNQPQHF. CDR3 DNA sequence: TGTGCCAGTACCCTGGACAGGGGGTATAGCAATCAGCCCCAGCATTTT.

The chain joins TRBV19 to TRBJ1-4, with 7 bases aligning to TRBD1. The CDR3 consists of 15 residues. The germline V gene encodes CDR1 LNHDA and CDR2 SQIVND (reference sequence). Trimming cost V 4 bases and J 0 bases; bases outside gene matches: 2. The CDR3 sequence is CASSTGQATNEKLFF. The CDR3 DNA sequence: TGTGCCAGTAGTACTGGACAGGCAACTAATGAAAAACTGTTTTTT.

This chain connects TRBV11-2 to TRBJ2-1; no clear D gene. The CDR3 extends over 16 amino acids. CDR1 SGHAT and CDR2 FQNNGV come from the germline V gene. V was trimmed by 4 bases and J by 0 bases, leaving 13 bases between them. For the CDR3, the DNA is TGTGCCAGCAGCTGGAGTCGAATTGGCTCCTACAATGAGCAGTTCTTC. The encoded protein is CASSWSRIGSYNEQFF.

The chain has TRBV30 and TRBJ1-1; 7 bases map to TRBD1. The trim removed 3 bases at V and 6 bases at J, leaving 7 bases unmatched. The CDR3 covers 13 residues. CDR1 GTSNPN and CDR2 SVGIG come from the germline V gene (reference sequence). This chain's CDR3 is CAWRSGGVPEAFF. The CDR3 coding sequence is TGTGCCTGGAGGTCAGGGGGTGTCCCTGAAGCTTTCTTT.

The chain links TRBV4-3 to TRBJ2-6; D is undetermined. V was trimmed by 2 bases and J by 2 bases, leaving 10 bases between them. Germline V gene data show CDR1 as LGHNA and CDR2 as YSLEER. The CDR3 sequence is 16 residues long. The CDR3 DNA sequence: TGCGCCAGCAGCCAATTTGAGCTAGCTGGGGCCAACGTCCTGACTTTC. Residues: CASSQFELAGANVLTF.

The CDR3 here is CAWKSRRGYTF. The DNA for the CDR3 is TGTGCCTGGAAATCCCGGAGGGGCTACACCTTC. The chain recombines TRBV30 with TRBJ1-2; D unresolved. The CDR3 has 11 residues. Trimming removed 4 bases from V and 8 bases from J, with 11 bases in between. Germline CDR1 reads GTSNPN; CDR2 reads SVGIG (reference sequence).